Given below is one TCR beta chain in context. This entry is derived from a study of blood T cell repertoires in COVID-19. In the study overall: From the United States, Italy and Spain came samples of acute and convalescent COVID-19. T cells, B-cell-depleted T cells, or PBMCs provided the cDNA or gDNA that served as material.

How the authors handled the data: Amplification of reference gene primers provided the estimated nucleated cell counts. Clones were read by immunoSEQ multiplex PCR, and TCRdb kept only the in-frame ones, dropping some. The DNA gave D and trimming, while V, J and clone size come from that table. The table records 250,000 to 350,000 clones, 87% of them present only once. V trimming: 3 bases; J trimming: 4 bases; junction bases outside the gene matches: 10. The CDR3 sequence is 16 residues long. Germline CDR1 is MDHEN and CDR2 is SYDVKM. The sample comprised peripheral blood. The TCR originated in a woman aged 50 to 65 who had recovered from COVID-19. The chain links TRBV28 to TRBJ2-5; 8 nucleotides agree with TRBD2. The CDR3 nucleotides are TGTGCCAGCAGTTTCAATTTCGGGGGGGGTCCAGAGACCCAGTACTTC. This sequence encodes CASSFNFGGGPETQYF.